This TCR beta chain derives from a study of cytomegalovirus exposure and HLA in healthy donors. The overall study: A preliminary data release comprised tens of millions of unique TCRs obtained from HLA-typed donors. General observations from the study: As a later analysis showed, several of the most significant clusters appeared to be linked to common viral pathogens.

With 6 bases clipped from V and 4 bases from J, the junction kept 9 bases outside the gene matches. The CDR3 extends over 15 amino acids. Germline V gene lookup returns CDR1 MNHEY and CDR2 SMNVEV (reference sequence). Concerning this clone: Its antigen remains unidentified.

The PCR had 60 Vbeta and 13 Jbeta primers. In the study's own analysis: Around 9.9 million shared chains were among the 80 million or so unique TCR beta chains that a later analysis counted. Using immunoSEQ multiplex PCR, the repertoire was profiled, and TCRdb retains in-frame clones only, with some absent. Clone size and the V and J calls come from that table; the DNA yielded D and trimming. The table lists some 150,000 clones, approximately 75% of them singletons. The sample was PBMCs. The sequence was obtained from a man between 45 and 60 years old in good health and CMV-seropositive. This chain connects TRBV27 to TRBJ1-3; 7 nucleotides line up with TRBD1. The CDR3 is CASRPTGRGGNTIYF. The DNA of the CDR3 is TGTGCCAGCAGACCGACAGGGAGAGGAGGAAACACCATATATTTT.